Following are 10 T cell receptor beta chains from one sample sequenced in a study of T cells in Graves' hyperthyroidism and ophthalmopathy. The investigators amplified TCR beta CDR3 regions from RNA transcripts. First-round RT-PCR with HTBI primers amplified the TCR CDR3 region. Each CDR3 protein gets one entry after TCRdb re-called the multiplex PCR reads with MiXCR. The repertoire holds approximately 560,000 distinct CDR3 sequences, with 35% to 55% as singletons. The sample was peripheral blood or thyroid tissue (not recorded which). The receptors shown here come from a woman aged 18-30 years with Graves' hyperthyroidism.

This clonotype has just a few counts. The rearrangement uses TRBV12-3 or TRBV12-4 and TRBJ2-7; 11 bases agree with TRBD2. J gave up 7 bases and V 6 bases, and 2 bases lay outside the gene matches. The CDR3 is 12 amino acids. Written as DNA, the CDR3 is TGTGCCAGCAGCCGACTAGCGGGAGAGCAGTACTTC. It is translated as CASSRLAGEQYF.

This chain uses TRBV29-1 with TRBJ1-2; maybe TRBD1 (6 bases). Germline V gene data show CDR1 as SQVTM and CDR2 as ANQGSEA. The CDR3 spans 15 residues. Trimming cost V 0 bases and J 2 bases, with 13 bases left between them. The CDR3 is CSVEERRDINYGYTF. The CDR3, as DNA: TGCAGCGTTGAAGAACGTCGGGACATCAACTATGGCTACACCTTC. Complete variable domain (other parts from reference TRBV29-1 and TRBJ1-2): SAVISQKPSRDICQRGTSLTIQCQVDSQVTMMFWYRQQPGQSLTLIATANQGSEATYESGFVIDKFPISRPNLTFSTLTVSNMSPEDSSIYLCSVEERRDINYGYTFGSGTRLTVV.

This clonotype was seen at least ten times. The CDR3 DNA is TGTGCCAGCACCGCACAGGGGTTCGGTCAGCCCCAGCATTTT. This translates into CASTAQGFGQPQHF. The chain couples TRBV7-2 to TRBJ1-5, with 7 bases lining up with TRBD1. The junction had 9 bases not matched to a gene; V was cut back by 7 bases and J by 6 bases. Looked up from germline, CDR1 is SGHTA and CDR2 is FQGNSA. The CDR3 consists of 14 residues.

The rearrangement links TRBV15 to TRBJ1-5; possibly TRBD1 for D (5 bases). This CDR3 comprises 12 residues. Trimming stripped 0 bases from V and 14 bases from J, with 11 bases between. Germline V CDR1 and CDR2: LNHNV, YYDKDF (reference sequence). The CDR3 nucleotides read TGTGCCACCAGCAGAGATCCAGGGTCCGAGCATTTT. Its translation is CATSRDPGSEHF.

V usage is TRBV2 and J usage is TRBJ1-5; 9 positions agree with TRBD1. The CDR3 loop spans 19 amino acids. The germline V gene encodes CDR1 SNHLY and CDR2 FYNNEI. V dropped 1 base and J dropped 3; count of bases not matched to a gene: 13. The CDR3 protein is CASSEDYLWGTGHNQPQHF. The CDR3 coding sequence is TGTGCCAGCAGTGAAGACTATCTGTGGGGGACAGGGCACAATCAGCCCCAGCATTTT.

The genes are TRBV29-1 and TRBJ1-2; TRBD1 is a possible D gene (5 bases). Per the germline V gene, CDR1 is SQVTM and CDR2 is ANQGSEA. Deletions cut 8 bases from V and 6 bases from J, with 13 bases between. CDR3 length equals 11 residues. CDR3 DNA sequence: TGCAGCTTGATTTCAGGGAATGGCTACACCTTC. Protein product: CSLISGNGYTF.

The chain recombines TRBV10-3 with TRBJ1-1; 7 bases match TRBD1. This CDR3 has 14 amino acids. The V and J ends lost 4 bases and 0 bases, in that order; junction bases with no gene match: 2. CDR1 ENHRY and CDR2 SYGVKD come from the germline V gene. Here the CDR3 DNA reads TGTGCCATCAGTGGGACAGGATTGAACACTGAAGCTTTCTTT. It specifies CAISGTGLNTEAFF.

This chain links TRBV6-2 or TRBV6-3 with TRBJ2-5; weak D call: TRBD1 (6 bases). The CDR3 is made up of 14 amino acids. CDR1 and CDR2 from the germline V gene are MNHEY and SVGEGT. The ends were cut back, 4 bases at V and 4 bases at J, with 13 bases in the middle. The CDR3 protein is CASSFPARGETQYF. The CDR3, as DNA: TGTGCCAGCAGTTTCCCCGCCAGGGGAGAGACCCAGTACTTC.

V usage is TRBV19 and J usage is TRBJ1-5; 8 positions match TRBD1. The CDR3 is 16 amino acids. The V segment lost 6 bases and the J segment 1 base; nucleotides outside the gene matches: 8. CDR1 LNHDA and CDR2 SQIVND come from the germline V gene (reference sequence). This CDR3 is CASSQGQGLSNQPQHF. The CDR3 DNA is TGTGCCAGTAGCCAAGGACAGGGCTTGAGCAATCAGCCCCAGCATTTT.

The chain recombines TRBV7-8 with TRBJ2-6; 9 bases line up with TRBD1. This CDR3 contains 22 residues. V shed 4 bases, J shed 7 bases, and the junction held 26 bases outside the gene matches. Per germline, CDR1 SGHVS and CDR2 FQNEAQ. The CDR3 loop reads CASSWDRAIVREGRRGANVLTF. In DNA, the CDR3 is TGTGCCAGCAGCTGGGACAGGGCTATCGTGAGGGAGGGCCGCAGGGGAGCCAACGTCCTGACTTTC.